The rows below give T cell receptor beta chains drawn from one sample of a study of HIV-infected patients and healthy controls. TCRdb recomputed calls from the 5' RACE reads with MiXCR, one row per CDR3 protein. The sample includes roughly 14,000 distinct CDR3 sequences, roughly 12% of them seen just once. The starting material was blood, obtained during antiretroviral therapy. The receptor set was obtained from an adult with HIV infection. The donor label of this sample is uncertain. The CDR3 runs from the conserved cysteine through the conserved F or W. A D gene is named only where the DNA matches it firmly. A clone size is listed for some rows: how often the clone was seen (once, few, many), or a class if it is expanded.

many	NA	TRBV4-1	TRBJ1-2	TGCGCCAGCAGCCAAGTGGGATATCTTATGGGCTACACCTTC	CASSQVGYLMGYTF
NA	TRBD2	TRBV27	TRBJ2-3	TGTGCCAGCGCCACTAGCGGGGGGACAGATACGCAGTATTTT	CASATSGGTDTQYF
NA	NA	TRBV6-1	TRBJ2-1	TGTGCCAGCAGTGCCGGGAGATACAATGAGCAGTTCTTC	CASSAGRYNEQFF
medium-sized	TRBD1	TRBV5-1	TRBJ1-1	TGCGCCAGCAGCGTGTGGGACAGCTTCAACACTGAAGCTTTCTTT	CASSVWDSFNTEAFF
many	NA	TRBV30	TRBJ2-1	TGTGCCTGGAGTGTTAAGGGGATAGAGCAGTTCTTC	CAWSVKGIEQFF
NA	TRBD1	TRBV29-1	TRBJ2-3	TGCAGCACCCCGGGACAGAACACAGATACGCAGTATTTT	CSTPGQNTDTQYF
many	NA	TRBV7-6	TRBJ2-7	TGTGCCAGCAGCTTATTGACCTCTGGGGGTTCCGAGCAGTACTTC	CASSLLTSGGSEQYF
many	TRBD1	TRBV25-1	TRBJ1-1	TGTGCCAGCAGTGTGGGACAGGGGGCAAGCTGGACTGAAGCTTTCTTT	CASSVGQGASWTEAFF
NA	TRBD1	TRBV11-2	TRBJ2-5	TGTGCCAGCAGCTTTTCCGGGACAGAAGAAGAGACCCAGTACTTC	CASSFSGTEEETQYF
many	NA	TRBV7-9	TRBJ2-3	TGTGCCAGCAGCTCGGGGACAGATACGCAGTATTTT	CASSSGTDTQYF
NA	TRBD1	TRBV6-5	TRBJ2-7	TGTGCCAGCAGTTACTCGGGACAGGCCGCCTACGAGCAGTACTTC	CASSYSGQAAYEQYF